The clone carrying this TCR beta chain was recorded at least ten times. Its antigen is currently unknown. The sample comes from a study of shared clonotypes between healthy human individuals. Study-level background: Donors, aged 18 to 49, were a couple of women and a few men.

V lost 3 bases, J lost 0 bases, and 3 bases lay in between. The CDR3 covers 14 residues. The V gene's germline CDR1 is MRHNA and CDR2 SNTAGT. The study's findings and limits: Among non-shared clonotypes, generation probabilities were lower than among those shared by all four donors.

Terminally differentiated effector memory CD45RA+ cells were excluded from the naive CD8 cells, which were CD45RO-negative and positively selected for CCR7. Every subset's genomic DNA went evenly onto several immunoSEQ plates. Under the authors' procedure: Because ImmunoSEQ provided only junction sequences with no quality scores, the filtering differed. Repertoires were generated with immunoSEQ multiplex PCR, while TCRdb's copy carries only in-frame clones and drops some. D and trimming come from the DNA, and the V and J calls and clone size come from that table. The sample includes approximately 720,000 clones, around 92% of them seen just once.

The clonotype comes from a young man in good health. The chain recombines TRBV6-4 with TRBJ2-6; no clear D gene. Sample: naive CD8+ T cells sorted from blood. CDR3 sequence reads: CASSEGSGANVLTF. Here the CDR3 DNA reads TGTGCCAGCAGTGAAGGCTCTGGGGCCAACGTCCTGACTTTC.